This is a list of T cell receptor beta chains from one sample in a study of sequential checkpoint blockade in melanoma. Method: immunoSEQ multiplex PCR; TCRdb's copy keeps in-frame clones and lacks some. In the table there are about 10,000 clones, roughly 28% of which are singletons. Sequenced here: tumor tissue (inferred from file names), sampled from a patient given nivolumab and ipilimumab in sequence. The receptors shown here come from a human donor with melanoma. The CDR3 runs from the conserved cysteine through the conserved F or W.

v_gene: TRBV15; CDR3aa: CATSRPGLAGANTGELFF
v_gene: TRBV10-2; CDR3aa: CASTQGTAGSTGELFF
v_gene: TRBV11-3; CDR3aa: CASSLTGSNTEAFF
v_gene: TRBV4-1; CDR3aa: CASSQVSGTDTQYF
v_gene: TRBV19; CDR3aa: CASSMVSNTEAFF
v_gene: TRBV11-3; CDR3aa: CASSLWGPSTGELFF
v_gene: TRBV6-4; CDR3aa: CASSYSTAGGPGDTQYF
v_gene: TRBV19; CDR3aa: CASSTGPLGYTF
v_gene: TRBV11-3; CDR3aa: CASSPREGSGVFWETQYF
v_gene: TRBV11-3; CDR3aa: CASSTRTGTTDTQYF
v_gene: TRBV6-8; CDR3aa: CASSSDRESSYEQYF